These 20 T cell receptor beta chains were sequenced from one sample in a study of blood T cells in healthy people across ages. The authors ran a second PCR of 7 to 11 cycles using a sample-barcoded 5' primer and a J-beta primer mix. TCRdb recomputed calls from the 5' RACE reads with MiXCR, one row per CDR3 protein. The profile shows 1.2 million to 1.5 million distinct CDR3 sequences, 55% to 75% of them singletons. The sample taken for sequencing was blood. Source of these receptors: a man between 18 and 29 years old in good health.

This CDR3 reads CASSYPGRDPYNEQFF. The CDR3 DNA is TGTGCCAGCAGTTACCCCGGGAGGGACCCCTACAATGAGCAGTTCTTC. V and J are TRBV6-2 or TRBV6-3 and TRBJ2-1, with 8 bases matching TRBD2. Germline V gene lookup returns CDR1 MNHEY and CDR2 SVGEGT. The V segment lost 2 bases and the J segment 2 bases; nucleotides outside the gene matches: 5. CDR3 length equals 16 residues.

The rearrangement uses TRBV21-1 and TRBJ1-4; the listed D gene, TRBD1, was not tested against the DNA. TRBV21-1 counts as a pseudogene. CDR3 length: 18 amino acids. DNA of the CDR3: TGTGCCAGCAGCAAAGCGGTCCCAGCCAGCACAACTAATGAAAAACTGTTTTTT. It translates to CASSKAVPASTTNEKLFF.

This clonotype appeared a few times. V usage is TRBV12-3 or TRBV12-4 and J usage is TRBJ2-5; 8 bases line up with TRBD1. The V and J ends lost 7 bases and 1 base, in that order; junction bases with no gene match: 5. The CDR3 is made up of 14 amino acids. The CDR3 reads CASTPTGAQETQYF. CDR3 nucleotides: TGTGCCAGCACCCCGACAGGGGCCCAAGAGACCCAGTACTTC.

J is TRBJ2-3 and V is TRBV29-1; 9 positions match TRBD2. This CDR3 is built from 15 residues. V shed 0 bases and J 3 bases; nucleotides not matched to a gene: 4. CDR1 SQVTM and CDR2 ANQGSEA come from the germline V gene. The CDR3 sequence: CSVEERGGVTDTQYF. Here the CDR3 DNA reads TGCAGCGTTGAAGAGCGGGGGGGCGTGACAGATACGCAGTATTTT.

This clonotype has ten or more counts. The chain couples TRBV6-2 or TRBV6-3 to TRBJ2-1; no reliable D call. The germline V gene encodes CDR1 MNHEY and CDR2 SVGEGT. This CDR3 has 14 residues. V was trimmed by 6 bases and J by 6 bases, leaving 15 bases between them. As DNA, the CDR3 is TGTGCCAGCAGCCCTCTGGCTACCAGCAATGAGCAGTTCTTC. Translated: CASSPLATSNEQFF.

The chain is built from TRBV28 and TRBJ2-2; 8 bases fit TRBD1. V was pared by 1 base and J by 5 bases, with 3 bases of the junction left unmatched. The CDR3 spans 15 residues. In germline, CDR1 is MDHEN, CDR2 SYDVKM. In DNA, the CDR3 is TGTGCCAGCAGTTTATACACAGGGGGGACCGGGGAGCTGTTTTTT. It translates to CASSLYTGGTGELFF.

This rearrangement joins TRBV15 to TRBJ2-6; D gene unclear. The germline V gene has CDR1 LNHNV and CDR2 YYDKDF (reference sequence). Trimming pared 5 bases from V and 0 bases from J, leaving 20 bases between. This CDR3 has 19 amino acids. CDR3 loop: CATSAGTLETVSGANVLTF. The CDR3 region has the DNA TGTGCCACCAGCGCTGGTACCCTGGAGACGGTCTCTGGGGCCAACGTCCTGACTTTC. Supplemented by reference TRBV15 and TRBJ2-6, the full variable domain reads DAMVIQNPRYQVTQFGKPVTLSCSQTLNHNVMYWYQQKSSQAPKLLFHYYDKDFNNEADTPDNFQSRRPNTSFCFLDIRSPGLGDTAMYLCATSAGTLETVSGANVLTFGAGSRLTVL.

The chain links TRBV20-1 to TRBJ2-4; 11 bases are a match to TRBD2. The DNA end is more similar to TRBJ2-7, so the J call may be wrong. Germline CDR1 DFQATT, CDR2 SNEGSKA (reference sequence). The length of the CDR3 is 14 residues. CDR3 protein: CSATIAGGPYEQYF. DNA for the CDR3: TGCAGTGCTACCATAGCGGGAGGGCCATACGAGCAGTACTTC.

V gene TRBV29-1 combines with J gene TRBJ2-7; 10 bases align to TRBD1. With V trimmed by 6 bases and J by 4 bases, 9 bases remained unmatched. Germline CDR1 SQVTM, CDR2 ANQGSEA. The CDR3 extends over 14 amino acids. The CDR3 DNA follows: TGCAGCGTCGTAGGACAGGGGGAGGGTTACGAGCAGTACTTC. It specifies CSVVGQGEGYEQYF.

A few counts support this clonotype. CDR3 region: CSAEPGQQISPLHF. The DNA of the CDR3 is TGCAGTGCGGAGCCGGGACAGCAGATTTCACCCCTCCACTTT. V usage is TRBV20-1 and J usage is TRBJ1-6; 7 bases fit TRBD1. J lost 9 bases, V lost 6 bases, and 11 bases had no gene match. The CDR3 length is 14 residues. In germline, CDR1 is DFQATT, CDR2 SNEGSKA (reference sequence).

This clonotype has a handful of counts. The rearrangement uses TRBV27 and TRBJ2-1; D perhaps matches TRBD1 (5 bases). The CDR3 has 17 residues. CDR1 and CDR2 from the germline V gene are MNHEY and SMNVEV (reference sequence). V was pared by 4 bases and J by 0 bases, with 16 bases between. The CDR3 loop reads CASSSRSTVSSYNEQFF. The CDR3 coding sequence is TGTGCCAGCAGTTCCCGATCGACAGTCAGCTCCTACAATGAGCAGTTCTTC.

V usage is TRBV29-1 and J usage is TRBJ2-3; 12 bases align to TRBD2. Trimming cost V 5 bases and J 2 bases; bases outside gene matches: 5. Germline CDR1 SQVTM, CDR2 ANQGSEA. This CDR3 has 15 residues. The CDR3 nucleotides read TGCAGCGTTAGGCTAGCGGGGGGGAACACAGATACGCAGTATTTT. Its translation: CSVRLAGGNTDTQYF.

The V and J genes are TRBV6-6 and TRBJ2-1; D tentatively reads TRBD1 or TRBD2 (5 bases each). CDR1 MNHNY and CDR2 SVGAGI come from the germline V gene (reference sequence). V was trimmed by 2 bases and J by 8 bases, leaving 16 bases between them. CDR3 length: 15 residues. The CDR3 is CASSYSRENRDEQFF. CDR3 bases: TGTGCCAGCAGTTACAGCAGGGAGAATAGGGATGAGCAGTTCTTC.

V gene TRBV5-5 combines with J gene TRBJ1-4; 7 bases map to TRBD1. The CDR3 is 15 residues long. J lost 7 bases, V lost 4 bases, and 10 bases had no gene match. Germline V gene sequence: CDR1 SGHKS, CDR2 YYEKEE (reference sequence). In DNA form, the CDR3 reads TGTGCCAGCAGCAGCCCACAGGGGAGGATTGAAAAACTGTTTTTT. It is translated as CASSSPQGRIEKLFF.

The CDR3 is CASSLMGGDGETQYF. The CDR3 coding sequence is TGTGCCAGCAGCTTAATGGGTGGAGACGGGGAGACCCAGTACTTC. This sequence joins TRBV7-9 and TRBJ2-5; D is unresolved. V was shortened by 2 bases and J by 5 bases, with 15 bases between the two germline ends. The CDR3 totals 15 residues. Germline CDR1 SEHNR, CDR2 FQNEAQ (reference sequence).

J is TRBJ2-5 and V is TRBV5-1; unclear D gene. In germline, CDR1 is SGHRS, CDR2 YFSETQ. The V end was cut by 0 bases, the J end by 2 bases, with 14 bases between. The CDR3 is 16 residues long. The CDR3 sequence: CASSLVAAGPQETQYF. The CDR3 nucleotides read TGCGCCAGCAGCTTGGTTGCGGCCGGTCCTCAAGAGACCCAGTACTTC.

The genes are TRBV7-9 and TRBJ1-1, with TRBD1 identical over 8 bases. The CDR3 has 16 residues. V gave up 4 bases and J gave up 5 bases; unmatched junction bases: 12. CDR1 and CDR2 (germline): SEHNR, FQNEAQ (reference sequence). The chain's CDR3 is CASSSDRAGGGTEAFF. DNA of the CDR3: TGTGCCAGCAGCTCGGACAGGGCGGGAGGAGGGACTGAAGCTTTCTTT.

The chain is built from TRBV6-5 and TRBJ1-2; 9 bases are a match to TRBD1. Germline trimming cut 7 bases from V and 0 bases from J; bases unmatched to any gene: 0. Per the germline V gene, CDR1 is MNHEY and CDR2 is SVGAGI. This CDR3 spans 13 amino acids. CDR3 sequence reads: CASNRGPNYGYTF. DNA of the CDR3: TGTGCCAGCAACAGGGGGCCTAACTATGGCTACACCTTC.

The chain uses TRBV5-6 and TRBJ1-2, with a tentative D call TRBD1 (6 bases). This CDR3 contains 14 residues. Germline V gene data show CDR1 as SGHDT and CDR2 as YYEEEE. V lost 4 bases and J lost 4, with 14 bases in between. CDR3 region: CASSITGTIYGYTF. CDR3 coding DNA: TGTGCCAGCAGCATAACAGGGACCATCTATGGCTACACCTTC.

The rearrangement joins TRBV27 to TRBJ2-3; 13 bases align to TRBD2. The CDR3 spans 18 residues. From germline, CDR1 is MNHEY and CDR2 SMNVEV (reference sequence). After removal of 1 base from V and 5 bases from J, the junction contained 9 bases not matched to a gene. CDR3 in amino acids: CASSLLGLAGRLGDTQYF. The DNA for the CDR3 is TGTGCCAGCAGTTTATTGGGACTAGCGGGGAGGTTGGGAGATACGCAGTATTTT.